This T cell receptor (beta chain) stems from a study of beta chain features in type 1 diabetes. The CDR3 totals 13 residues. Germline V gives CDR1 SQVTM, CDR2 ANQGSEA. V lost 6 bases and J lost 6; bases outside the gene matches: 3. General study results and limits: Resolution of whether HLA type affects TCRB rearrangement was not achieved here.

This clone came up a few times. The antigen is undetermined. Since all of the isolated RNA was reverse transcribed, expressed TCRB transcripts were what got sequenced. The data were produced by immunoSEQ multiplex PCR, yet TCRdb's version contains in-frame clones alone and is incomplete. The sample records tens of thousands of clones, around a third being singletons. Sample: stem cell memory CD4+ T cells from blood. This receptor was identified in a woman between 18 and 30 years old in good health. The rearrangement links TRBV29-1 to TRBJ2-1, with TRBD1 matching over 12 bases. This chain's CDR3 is CSVRDRGPNEQFF. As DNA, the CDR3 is TGCAGCGTCCGGGACAGGGGGCCCAATGAGCAGTTCTTC.